Sequencing of this T cell receptor (beta chain) was carried out in a study of T cells in localized non-small cell lung cancer. Overall study results and limits: Researchers found a median roughly 56 of the top 100 tumor clones in adjacent lung. Those with higher blood T cell density had longer overall survival.

Data came from immunoSEQ multiplex PCR; TCRdb stores just in-frame clones and leaves some out. Of approximately 41,000 clones in the sample, roughly 89% are singletons; the top ten hold 4.5% to 6%. Notes on this clone: Its antigen is still unknown.

The sequence came from a male donor aged 60 or over with stage II lung adenocarcinoma. The sequencing used peripheral blood mononuclear cells, collected before any cancer treatment.

CDR3 bases: TGTGCCAGCAGTGAGCCGGGAGGGGGACCCTATGGCTACACCTTC. Protein: CASSEPGGGPYGYTF. The chain employs TRBV6-1 and TRBJ1-2, with D possibly matching TRBD1 (6 bases). Germline V gives CDR1 MNHNS, CDR2 SASEGT. The germline V and J ends were trimmed by 3 bases and 4 bases, with 15 bases remaining between them. The CDR3 loop spans 15 amino acids.